This T cell receptor (beta chain) is from a study of CD8+ T cells in alopecia areata. Trimming cost V 5 bases and J 2 bases; bases outside gene matches: 10. The CDR3 is made up of 19 amino acids. The germline V gene encodes CDR1 SGHTA and CDR2 FQGNSA. Sequencing relied on a cDNA template that was reverse transcribed from extracted RNA. Libraries were prepared by immunoSEQ multiplex PCR; TCRdb keeps only in-frame clonotypes and omits some of them. This table holds 3,500 to 4,000 clones, 71% found once. Overall study results and limits: For lesional scalp, especially alopecia totalis/universalis, clonality was higher than in normal scalp.

This clone was seen just once. What it binds is not known. The chain links TRBV7-2 to TRBJ2-2, with 14 bases aligning to TRBD2. Sequenced input: skin. The source is a human donor in good health. For the CDR3, the DNA is TGTGCCAGCAGCCCGCGACTAGCGGGGGGGCATAGTAACACCGGGGAGCTGTTTTTT. Protein: CASSPRLAGGHSNTGELFF.